Following are 5 T cell receptor beta chains from one sample sequenced in a study of blood T cell repertoires in COVID-19. Some clones are missing from TCRdb's copy, which holds only in-frame ones; the method was immunoSEQ multiplex PCR. The sample contains 430,000 or so clones, approximately 88% of which appear only once. The sequenced material came from PBMCs or T cells enriched from blood (not recorded which). These receptors were obtained from a woman between 40 and 55 years old who had recovered from COVID-19.

This clone was observed once. The CDR3 protein is CASSAETGIGNQPQHF. Written as DNA, the CDR3 is TGCGCCAGCAGTGCGGAGACAGGGATAGGCAATCAGCCCCAGCATTTT. V and J are TRBV10-1 and TRBJ1-5; 7 bases are a match to TRBD1. This CDR3 is 16 amino acids long. CDR1 and CDR2 (germline): WNHNN, SYGVQD (reference sequence). The V segment lost 4 bases and the J segment 2 bases; nucleotides outside the gene matches: 8.

V usage is TRBV2 and J usage is TRBJ2-7, with a weak D call TRBD1 (5 bases). V gave up 5 bases and J gave up 9 bases, with 14 bases separating them. The CDR3 extends over 12 amino acids. The germline gives CDR1 SNHLY, CDR2 FYNNEI. CDR3 DNA sequence: TGTGCCAGCAGTCAAGAAAAGGGGCTGCAGTACTTC. Amino acid sequence: CASSQEKGLQYF.

The V gene is TRBV9, the J gene TRBJ2-1; maybe TRBD2 (7 bases). CDR1 and CDR2 from the germline V gene are SGDLS and YYNGEE. This CDR3 comprises 16 residues. Trimming stripped 3 bases from V and 4 bases from J, with 17 bases between. In DNA form, the CDR3 reads TGTGCCAGCAGCGGCCCGGGGGGCAGCGAATACAATGAGCAGTTCTTC. Its translation: CASSGPGGSEYNEQFF.

The chain carries TRBV6-5 and TRBJ2-7; 7 bases line up with TRBD2. J gave up 4 bases and V 6 bases, and 3 bases lay outside the gene matches. Germline V CDR1 and CDR2: MNHEY, SVGAGI. The CDR3 sequence is 12 residues long. CDR3: CASRLAFYEQYF. CDR3 DNA: TGTGCCAGCAGACTAGCGTTTTACGAGCAGTACTTC.

This clone appeared a single time. This chain uses TRBV27 with TRBJ1-4, with D unresolved. Germline CDR1 and CDR2: MNHEY and SMNVEV (reference sequence). Trimming stripped 5 bases from V and 0 bases from J, with 10 bases between. The CDR3 has 15 amino acids. The CDR3, as DNA: TGTGCCAGCAGTACCCACGGAGCAACTAATGAAAAACTGTTTTTT. This sequence encodes CASSTHGATNEKLFF.